Below, 10 T cell receptor beta chains from the same sample are listed, as sequenced in a study of patients and donors after allogeneic stem cell transplantation. One entry per CDR3 protein results from TCRdb running MiXCR on the RT-PCR reads. The sample includes around 170,000 distinct CDR3 sequences, roughly 22% of them seen just once. Sequencing was done on a sample of blood, either unsorted or a sorted T cell fraction (not recorded which). The source of these receptors is a human donor who was either an allogeneic HSCT recipient or a stem cell or donor lymphocyte infusion donor (not recorded which). It is not recorded whose cells these are; they may come from a transplant donor.

The V call is TRBV12-3 or TRBV12-4, the J call TRBJ1-3, with no clear D. The ends were cut back, 3 bases at V and 4 bases at J, with 7 bases in the middle. CDR3 size: 13 residues. The CDR3 protein is CASSFVQGNTIYF. CDR3 nucleotide sequence: TGTGCCAGCAGTTTTGTTCAAGGAAACACCATATATTTT.

This chain joins TRBV6-5 and TRBJ1-2; D is unclear. Germline CDR1 MNHEY, CDR2 SVGAGI. The ends were cut back, 5 bases at V and 4 bases at J, with 23 bases in the middle. The length of the CDR3 is 17 residues. DNA for the CDR3: TGTGCCAGCAGTCGATCAGGACCGATTCTTAAGGGCTATGGCTACACCTTC. It yields the protein CASSRSGPILKGYGYTF.

At least ten counts were recorded for this clonotype. The rearrangement links TRBV7-6 to TRBJ2-7; D is ambiguous. There are 13 residues in the CDR3. CDR1 and CDR2 from the germline V gene are SGHVS and FNYEAQ. Trimming took 5 bases from V and 3 from J, leaving 11 bases between them. The CDR3: CASSLSLSYEQYF. The CDR3 DNA is TGTGCCAGCAGCCTTAGTTTAAGCTACGAGCAGTACTTC.

The chain is built from TRBV10-3 and TRBJ2-3, with D perhaps TRBD2 (5 bases). V gave up 4 bases and J gave up 2 bases, with 10 bases separating them. The CDR3 is made up of 14 amino acids. Germline loops: CDR1 ENHRY, CDR2 SYGVKD. This CDR3 is CAISGGPYTDTQYF. The CDR3 DNA reads as TGTGCCATCAGTGGCGGGCCATACACAGATACGCAGTATTTT.

This sequence joins TRBV6-5 and TRBJ2-1, with 7 bases lining up with TRBD1. The CDR3 is 13 amino acids. CDR1 is MNHEY, CDR2 SVGAGI, per germline. V gave up 5 bases and J gave up 12 bases; unmatched junction bases: 10. This CDR3 is CASSATGATGQFF. In DNA, the CDR3 is TGTGCCAGCAGTGCCACAGGGGCAACTGGGCAGTTCTTC.

V gene TRBV12-3 or TRBV12-4 combines with J gene TRBJ1-2; 10 positions match TRBD1. This CDR3 spans 15 amino acids. The trim removed 5 bases at V and 8 bases at J, leaving 11 bases unmatched. The CDR3 region has the DNA TGTGCCAGCAGTGGACGACAGGGGGCCTTTCGGGGCTACACCTTC. It codes for CASSGRQGAFRGYTF.

The chain uses TRBV7-2 and TRBJ2-5, with TRBD2 matching 10 bases. J gave up 4 bases and V 1 base, and 0 bases lay outside the gene matches. This CDR3 contains 14 residues. The germline gives CDR1 SGHTA, CDR2 FQGNSA. CDR3 sequence reads: CASSLGTSGETQYF. The DNA for the CDR3 is TGTGCCAGCAGCTTAGGGACTAGCGGAGAGACCCAGTACTTC.

This sequence joins TRBV30 and TRBJ1-1; D is possibly TRBD1 (5 bases). This CDR3 region has 13 residues. Germline loops: CDR1 GTSNPN, CDR2 SVGIG (reference sequence). CDR3 coding DNA: TGTGCTGGCTCGGGGCAGCCGAACACTGAAGCTTTCTTT. This sequence encodes CAGSGQPNTEAFF.

V usage is TRBV30 and J usage is TRBJ2-1, with D possibly matching TRBD1 (5 bases). The CDR3 covers 10 residues. From germline, CDR1 is GTSNPN and CDR2 SVGIG (reference sequence). V was shortened by 2 bases and J by 12 bases, with 8 bases between the two germline ends. This CDR3 is CAWSQGGQFF. As DNA, the CDR3 is TGTGCCTGGAGTCAGGGTGGGCAGTTCTTC.

This clonotype has a handful of counts. This chain joins TRBV5-1 and TRBJ1-4; D remains unclear. This CDR3 is 15 amino acids long. Germline V gives CDR1 SGHRS, CDR2 YFSETQ. Trimming cost V 0 bases and J 6 bases, with 12 bases left between them. Written as DNA, the CDR3 is TGCGCCAGCAGCTTGGGGACCCGGACGGATGAAAAACTGTTTTTT. It is translated as CASSLGTRTDEKLFF.